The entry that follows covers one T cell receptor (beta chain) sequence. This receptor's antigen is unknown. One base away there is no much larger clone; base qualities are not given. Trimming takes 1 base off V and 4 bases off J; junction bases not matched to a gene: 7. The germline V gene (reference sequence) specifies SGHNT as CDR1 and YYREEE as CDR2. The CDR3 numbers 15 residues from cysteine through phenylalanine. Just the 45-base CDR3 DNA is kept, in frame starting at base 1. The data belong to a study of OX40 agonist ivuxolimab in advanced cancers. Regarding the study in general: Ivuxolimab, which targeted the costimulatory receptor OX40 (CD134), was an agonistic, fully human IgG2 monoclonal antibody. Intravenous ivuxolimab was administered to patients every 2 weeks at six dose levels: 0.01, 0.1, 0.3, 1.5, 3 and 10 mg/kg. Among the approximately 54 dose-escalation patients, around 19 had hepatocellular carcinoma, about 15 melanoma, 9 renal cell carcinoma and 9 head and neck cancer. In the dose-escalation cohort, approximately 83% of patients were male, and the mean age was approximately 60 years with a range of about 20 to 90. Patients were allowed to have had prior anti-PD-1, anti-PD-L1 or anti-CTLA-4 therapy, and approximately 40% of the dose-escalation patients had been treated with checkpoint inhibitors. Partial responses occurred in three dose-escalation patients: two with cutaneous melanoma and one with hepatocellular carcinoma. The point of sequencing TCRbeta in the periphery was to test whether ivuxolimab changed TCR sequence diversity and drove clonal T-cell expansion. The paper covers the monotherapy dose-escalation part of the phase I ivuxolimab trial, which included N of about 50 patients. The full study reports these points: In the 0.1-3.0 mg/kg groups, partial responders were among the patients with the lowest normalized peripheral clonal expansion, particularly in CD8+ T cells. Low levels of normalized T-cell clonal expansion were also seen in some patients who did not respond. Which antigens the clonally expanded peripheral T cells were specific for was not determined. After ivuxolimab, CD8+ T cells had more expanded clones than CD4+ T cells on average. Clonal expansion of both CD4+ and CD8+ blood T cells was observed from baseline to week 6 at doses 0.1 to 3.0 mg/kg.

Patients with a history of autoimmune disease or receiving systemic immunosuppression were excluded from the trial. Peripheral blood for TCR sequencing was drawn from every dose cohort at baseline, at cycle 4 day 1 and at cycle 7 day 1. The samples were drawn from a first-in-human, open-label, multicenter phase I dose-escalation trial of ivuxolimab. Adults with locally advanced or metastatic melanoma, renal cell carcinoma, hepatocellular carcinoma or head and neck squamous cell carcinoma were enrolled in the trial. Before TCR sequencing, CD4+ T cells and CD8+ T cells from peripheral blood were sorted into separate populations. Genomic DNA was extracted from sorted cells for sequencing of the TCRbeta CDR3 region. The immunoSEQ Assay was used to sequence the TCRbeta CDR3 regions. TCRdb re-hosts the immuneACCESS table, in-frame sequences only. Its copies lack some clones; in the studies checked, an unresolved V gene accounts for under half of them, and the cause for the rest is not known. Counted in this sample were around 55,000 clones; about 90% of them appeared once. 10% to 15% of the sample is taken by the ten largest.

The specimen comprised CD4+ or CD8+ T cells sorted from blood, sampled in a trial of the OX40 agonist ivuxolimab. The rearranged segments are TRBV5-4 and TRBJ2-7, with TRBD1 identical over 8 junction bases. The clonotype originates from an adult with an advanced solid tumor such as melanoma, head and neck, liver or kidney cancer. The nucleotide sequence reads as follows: TGTGCCAGCAGCTTGTTGGCAGGGGACAGGTACGAGCAGTACTTC. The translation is CASSLLAGDRYEQYF.